The 31 T cell receptor beta chains reported below all come from one sample, sequenced in a study of regulatory T cells in long-lasting Graves disease. Time point indicated: newly diagnosed GD, antithyroid drugs for less than 3 months. The TCR library used RNA extracted from PBMCs. Library construction for TCR beta used iRepertoire HTBI primers and Arm-PCR of CDR3 regions. MiXCR, applied by TCRdb to the multiplex PCR reads, yields one record per CDR3 protein. This sample has 350,000 to 500,000 distinct CDR3 sequences, with 14% found just once. This sample was shared with a second study, whose subject was T cells in Graves' hyperthyroidism and ophthalmopathy.

The specimen comprised peripheral blood mononuclear cells (PBMCs), sampled at new diagnosis, from a patient treated with antithyroid drugs. All receptors derive from a woman between 45 and 60 years old with Graves disease.

This clonotype came up once. In DNA form, the CDR3 reads TGTGCCAGCAGCGTAGACGGGGGCCCCAACACTGAAGCTTTCTTT. Protein product: CASSVDGGPNTEAFF. This sequence joins TRBV9 and TRBJ1-1; tentatively, D is TRBD1 (6 bases). The V end was cut by 0 bases, the J end by 2 bases, with 11 bases between. CDR3 length: 15 residues. CDR1 is SGDLS, CDR2 YYNGEE, per germline.

This clonotype was observed a handful of times. V usage is TRBV4-1 and J usage is TRBJ2-7; 9 bases map to TRBD2. The CDR3 has 16 residues. The V and J ends lost 0 bases and 3 bases, in that order; junction bases with no gene match: 6. The germline gives CDR1 MGHRA, CDR2 YSYEKL. The CDR3 sequence is CASSQDAALAGYEQYF. CDR3 DNA sequence: TGCGCCAGCAGCCAAGATGCCGCACTAGCGGGCTACGAGCAGTACTTC.

Only a few counts were recorded for this clonotype. The chain combines TRBV9 with TRBJ2-3; D uncertain. Deletions cut 1 base from V and 2 bases from J, with 14 bases between. In germline, CDR1 is SGDLS, CDR2 YYNGEE. This CDR3 is built from 16 residues. CDR3 coding DNA: TGTGCCAGCAGCGTATTTGGTTACAGCCTCACAGATACGCAGTATTTT. Residues: CASSVFGYSLTDTQYF.

CDR3 sequence (DNA): TGTGCCATCAGTGGGCCGACTAGCGGGAGAAATCCAGATACGCAGTATTTT. Its protein is CAISGPTSGRNPDTQYF. The chain employs TRBV10-3 and TRBJ2-3; the match to TRBD2 covers 12 bases. CDR3 size: 17 residues. V gave up 4 bases and J gave up 4 bases; unmatched junction bases: 9. Germline values: CDR1 ENHRY, CDR2 SYGVKD.

This clonotype has at least ten counts. The gene calls are TRBV30 and TRBJ2-1; D is uncertain. This CDR3 is built from 12 residues. From germline, CDR1 is GTSNPN and CDR2 SVGIG (reference sequence). The germline V and J ends were trimmed by 5 bases and 0 bases, with 5 bases remaining between them. Written as DNA, the CDR3 is TGTGCCTGGGAGGACTCCTACAATGAGCAGTTCTTC. Protein product: CAWEDSYNEQFF.

This clonotype came up a few times. This sequence joins TRBV3-1 and TRBJ2-5; 8 nucleotides match TRBD1. The length of the CDR3 is 14 residues. V gave up 7 bases and J gave up 1 base; unmatched junction bases: 5. Germline V lookup: CDR1 LGHDT, CDR2 YNNKEL (reference sequence). The CDR3 DNA reads as TGTGCCAGCACCCACGGACAGGGCCAAGAGACCCAGTACTTC. Translated, it gives CASTHGQGQETQYF.

There are many counts of this clonotype. J is TRBJ2-5 and V is TRBV29-1, with D hard to call. V was trimmed by 2 bases and J by 5 bases, leaving 15 bases between them. CDR1 is SQVTM, CDR2 ANQGSEA, per germline. The CDR3 runs to 14 residues. CDR3 loop: CSVELSTHVETQYF. The CDR3 region has the DNA TGCAGCGTTGAACTATCGACCCATGTGGAGACCCAGTACTTC.

This clonotype was picked up many times. V is TRBV24-1 and J is TRBJ1-2, with unresolved D. V was shortened by 4 bases and J by 2 bases, with 4 bases between the two germline ends. Germline V lookup: CDR1 KGHDR, CDR2 SFDVKD. CDR3 size: 12 residues. The DNA of the CDR3 is TGTGCCACCAGTGAACACAACTATGGCTACACCTTC. Protein sequence: CATSEHNYGYTF.

This clonotype was detected ten times or more. The rearrangement joins TRBV7-2 to TRBJ2-2, with D possibly TRBD2 on 6 matching bases. From germline, CDR1 is SGHTA and CDR2 FQGNSA. CDR3 length equals 15 residues. Trimming removed 1 base at V and 4 bases at J, with 10 bases between. CDR3 amino acids: CASSLVFGGTGELFF. CDR3 nucleotide sequence: TGTGCCAGCAGCTTAGTTTTCGGGGGCACCGGGGAGCTGTTTTTT. The full variable domain, its missing parts supplied by reference TRBV7-2 and TRBJ2-2, is GAGVSQSPSNKVTEKGKDVELRCDPISGHTALYWYRQSLGQGLEFLIYFQGNSAPDKSGLPSDRFSAERTGGSVSTLTIQRTQQEDSAVYLCASSLVFGGTGELFFGEGSRLTVL.

This clonotype was seen many times. The chain is built from TRBV12-3 or TRBV12-4 and TRBJ1-1, with 7 bases matching TRBD1. This CDR3 spans 14 amino acids. V was pared by 5 bases and J by 2 bases, with 5 bases of the junction left unmatched. The CDR3 DNA reads TGTGCCAGCAGTAACAGGGGTTCAAACACTGAAGCTTTCTTT. Protein: CASSNRGSNTEAFF.

Many counts were recorded for this clonotype. The chain couples TRBV2 to TRBJ2-3, with D unclear. Germline values: CDR1 SNHLY, CDR2 FYNNEI. The CDR3 is made up of 12 amino acids. V was pared by 6 bases and J by 4 bases, with 8 bases between. DNA of the CDR3: TGTGCCAGCAGGGCCGTGGCAGATACGCAGTATTTT. It codes for CASRAVADTQYF.

This rearrangement joins TRBV11-2 to TRBJ2-5; 11 bases are shared with TRBD1. The end of the DNA aligns better with TRBJ2-1, so the J call may be wrong. Germline assignment: CDR1 SGHAT and CDR2 FQNNGV. The CDR3 loop spans 16 amino acids. The CDR3 DNA reads as TGTGCCAGCAGCTTGCGGACAGGGGGCCAGGGAATCGAGCAGTTCTTC. Amino acids: CASSLRTGGQGIEQFF.

This clonotype appeared a few times. One junction end disagrees with the germline gene, perhaps due to a read error. The chain carries TRBV7-8 and TRBJ2-7; no clear D gene. The length of the CDR3 is 14 residues. Germline CDR1 reads SGHVS; CDR2 reads FQNEAQ. This CDR3 reads CASSPGGVVYVQYF. The CDR3 DNA reads TGTGCCAGCAGCCCAGGTGGCGTGGTCTACGTGCAGTACTTC.

This clonotype has at least ten counts. The genes are TRBV2 and TRBJ2-1, with 7 bases aligning to TRBD1. The germline V gene has CDR1 SNHLY and CDR2 FYNNEI. This CDR3 has 13 residues. The V and J ends lost 5 bases and 8 bases, in that order; junction bases with no gene match: 6. The DNA of the CDR3 is TGTGCCAGCAGTACCTCCGACAGGGATGAGCAGTTCTTC. Amino acid sequence: CASSTSDRDEQFF.

This clonotype was seen at least ten times. The chain is built from TRBV2 and TRBJ2-5, with TRBD2 matching 16 bases. Losses at the gene ends were 5 bases for V and 4 bases for J; bases not matched to a gene: 13. The CDR3 sequence is 19 residues long. Germline-derived CDR1 and CDR2 are SNHLY and FYNNEI. CDR3 in DNA: TGTGCCAGCAGTTTTCCGGGGACTAGCGGGAGGGCCTCGAGAGAGACCCAGTACTTC. Protein sequence: CASSFPGTSGRASRETQYF.

This clonotype was observed many times. The rearrangement joins TRBV20-1 to TRBJ2-3; 12 bases align to TRBD2. V gave up 6 bases and J gave up 2 bases; unmatched junction bases: 3. The germline V gene has CDR1 DFQATT and CDR2 SNEGSKA (reference sequence). There are 14 residues in the CDR3. CDR3 nucleotides: TGCAGTGCCTGGACTAGCGGGACCACAGATACGCAGTATTTT. Translated: CSAWTSGTTDTQYF.

This clonotype has a count of ten or more. The V call is TRBV6-1, the J call TRBJ1-5; TRBD1 agrees at 7 bases. The CDR3 sequence is 13 residues long. V lost 8 bases to trimming and J lost 3 bases; unmatched junction nucleotides: 4. The germline gives CDR1 MNHNS, CDR2 SASEGT. CDR3: CASWDRDNQPQHF. In nucleotides, the CDR3 is TGTGCCAGCTGGGACAGAGACAATCAGCCCCAGCATTTT.

This clonotype has ten or more counts. This rearrangement joins TRBV7-3 to TRBJ2-3; tentative D call: TRBD1 (6 bases). CDR1 and CDR2 from the germline V gene are SGHTA and FQGTGA. V was trimmed by 4 bases and J by 0 bases, leaving 11 bases between them. The CDR3 spans 15 residues. CDR3 amino acids: CASSSTGSSTDTQYF. The CDR3 nucleotides read TGTGCCAGCAGCTCGACAGGATCGAGCACAGATACGCAGTATTTT.

A few counts support this clonotype. This chain joins TRBV28 and TRBJ2-1; 7 bases are shared with TRBD2. Looked up from germline, CDR1 is MDHEN and CDR2 is SYDVKM. This CDR3 is 13 amino acids long. Trimming at V came to 7 bases and at J to 4 bases, leaving 4 bases not matched to a gene. The CDR3 region is CASNGGNYNEQFF. DNA for the CDR3: TGTGCCAGCAACGGGGGGAATTACAATGAGCAGTTCTTC.

This clonotype was counted many times. The chain uses TRBV7-3 and TRBJ2-3; D is possibly TRBD2 (6 bases). V shed 5 bases and J shed 3 bases, with 15 bases lying between them. Germline V lookup: CDR1 SGHTA, CDR2 FQGTGA. This CDR3 has 15 amino acids. The CDR3 loop is CASSPGKGLTDTQYF. CDR3 sequence (DNA): TGTGCCAGCAGCCCCGGTAAGGGACTGACAGATACGCAGTATTTT.

In its sample, this clonotype was seen many times. This chain connects TRBV28 to TRBJ2-7; perhaps TRBD2 as D (6 bases). The germline gives CDR1 MDHEN, CDR2 SYDVKM. V shed 6 bases and J shed 3 bases, with 12 bases lying between them. This CDR3 contains 13 residues. Here the CDR3 DNA reads TGTGCCAGCAGCCCGGGGGAACTCTACGAGCAGTACTTC. Its translation is CASSPGELYEQYF.

This clonotype occurred a few times. V usage is TRBV7-9 and J usage is TRBJ2-2, with 14 bases that match TRBD2. The J segment lost 5 bases and the V segment lost 5 bases, leaving 10 bases of the junction unmatched. Germline values: CDR1 SEHNR, CDR2 FQNEAQ (reference sequence). The CDR3 sequence is 18 residues long. CDR3 sequence reads: CASSLPGLAGGLTGELFF. DNA for the CDR3: TGTGCCAGCAGCCTCCCCGGACTAGCGGGGGGTCTTACCGGGGAGCTGTTTTTT.

This clonotype was detected many times. The J gene is TRBJ2-1, the V gene TRBV13, with TRBD1 matching over 9 bases. This CDR3 region has 18 residues. The J segment lost 2 bases and the V segment lost 0 bases, leaving 8 bases of the junction unmatched. The germline gives CDR1 PRHDT, CDR2 FYEKMQ (reference sequence). DNA for the CDR3: TGTGCCAGCAGCTTAGGCCTAGGGGACAGGGCAACCTACAATGAGCAGTTCTTC. Protein: CASSLGLGDRATYNEQFF. Filled out from reference TRBV13 and TRBJ2-1, the complete variable domain reads AAGVIQSPRHLIKEKRETATLKCYPIPRHDTVYWYQQGPGQDPQFLISFYEKMQSDKGSIPDRFSAQQFSDYHSELNMSSLELGDSALYFCASSLGLGDRATYNEQFFGPGTRLTVL.

This clonotype has at least ten counts. The chain employs TRBV28 and TRBJ2-1; D is ambiguous. Trimming cost V 6 bases and J 6 bases, with 12 bases left between them. The CDR3 extends over 13 amino acids. The V gene's germline CDR1 is MDHEN and CDR2 SYDVKM. CDR3 in DNA: TGTGCCAGCAGCCTCTACCCGGGCAATGAGCAGTTCTTC. Translating it yields CASSLYPGNEQFF.

At least ten counts were recorded for this clonotype. The chain recombines TRBV27 with TRBJ2-1; 8 positions match TRBD2. The length of the CDR3 is 14 residues. CDR1 and CDR2 (germline): MNHEY, SMNVEV (reference sequence). After removal of 2 bases from V and 8 bases from J, the junction contained 5 bases not matched to a gene. CDR3 protein: CASSLAGGIYEQFF. The CDR3 region has the DNA TGTGCCAGCAGTTTAGCGGGAGGCATTTATGAGCAGTTCTTC.

To note about this clonotype: A read error may produce the germline difference seen at one junction end. This chain uses TRBV3-1 with TRBJ2-3; D call uncertain. The CDR3 contains 13 residues. The germline CDR1 and CDR2 sequences are LGHDT and YNNKEL (reference sequence). CDR3 sequence: CASSQDPPNTRYF. The CDR3 DNA is TGTGCCAGCAGCCAAGATCCCCCGAATACGCGGTATTTT.

This clonotype was seen at least ten times. The chain has TRBV3-1 and TRBJ2-7; D is possibly TRBD2 (6 bases). Trimming stripped 1 base from V and 5 bases from J, with 24 bases between. CDR1 is LGHDT, CDR2 YNNKEL, per germline (reference sequence). The CDR3 runs to 18 residues. The DNA of the CDR3 is TGTGCCAGCAGCCAAGTTTTGGGGTCCGGCGGGAAGACCAACGAGCAGTACTTC. It yields the protein CASSQVLGSGGKTNEQYF.

This clonotype was observed many times. The V and J genes are TRBV7-3 and TRBJ2-7, with 8 positions matching TRBD2. The germline gives CDR1 SGHTA, CDR2 FQGTGA. The length of the CDR3 is 14 residues. The trim removed 5 bases at V and 5 bases at J, leaving 8 bases unmatched. In DNA form, the CDR3 reads TGTGCCAGCAGCCCCAGCGGGAGTGGGGACGAGCAGTACTTC. It specifies CASSPSGSGDEQYF.

This clonotype was counted a few times. The genes are TRBV5-4 and TRBJ2-7, with unresolved D. V lost 2 bases and J lost 2, with 20 bases in between. Germline CDR1 SGHNT, CDR2 YYREEE (reference sequence). CDR3 length: 17 amino acids. The CDR3 sequence is CASSFRLDPRGPYEQYF. In DNA form, the CDR3 reads TGTGCCAGCAGCTTCCGACTGGACCCAAGAGGCCCCTACGAGCAGTACTTC.

There are many counts of this clonotype. The chain combines TRBV6-1 with TRBJ2-5; 11 nucleotides align to TRBD2. With 8 bases clipped from V and 3 bases from J, the junction kept 11 bases outside the gene matches. CDR3 length: 16 residues. The germline V gene encodes CDR1 MNHNS and CDR2 SASEGT. The DNA of the CDR3 is TGTGCCAGCGGCCAACCGGGACTAGCGGTTAAAGAGACCCAGTACTTC. Its translation is CASGQPGLAVKETQYF.

This clonotype was seen a handful of times. The rearrangement uses TRBV20-1 and TRBJ2-1, with 8 bases that match TRBD2. Germline V gives CDR1 DFQATT, CDR2 SNEGSKA (reference sequence). The CDR3 consists of 15 residues. After removal of 1 base from V and 7 bases from J, the junction contained 9 bases not matched to a gene. The CDR3 loop is CSARGTAGEVNEQFF. The CDR3 DNA reads as TGCAGTGCTAGAGGGACAGCGGGAGAAGTTAATGAGCAGTTCTTC.